This T cell receptor beta chain was obtained from a study of T-cell memory formation after mild COVID-19. This clonotype appeared a few times. Its antigen is still unknown. Study-level points and caveats: SARS-CoV-2 specificity was not confirmed for second-wave clones peaking on day 37.

TCRdb passed the 5' RACE reads through MiXCR, listing each CDR3 protein once. The sample yields 160,000 or so distinct CDR3 sequences, 25% to 40% seen once. The TCR sequence derives from an adult woman who had mild COVID-19 (a few samples of this study predate the infection). Cell type and time point are not known. The specimen was PBMCs or a T cell subset sorted from them (not recorded which).

CDR3: CSARKVDSANTEAFF. CDR3 coding DNA: TGCAGTGCTAGGAAGGTGGACTCCGCTAACACTGAAGCTTTCTTT. The chain has TRBV20-1 and TRBJ1-1; D is unresolved. The V end was cut by 3 bases, the J end by 2 bases, with 16 bases between. The CDR3 has 15 amino acids. Germline CDR1 reads DFQATT; CDR2 reads SNEGSKA (reference sequence).